What follows describes a single T cell receptor beta chain. Its antigen is unidentified. The CDR3 extends over 15 amino acids. Germline values: CDR1 SGHTA, CDR2 FQGNSA. The V gene lost 3 bases and the J gene lost 6 bases, with 15 bases spanning the gap. Method: immunoSEQ multiplex PCR; TCRdb's copy keeps in-frame clones and lacks some. The sample shows about 7,200 clones, just under 75% of them seen only once. Time point noted: proximal margin of the surgical specimen (macroscopically non-inflamed). This sample is drawn from a study of T cell repertoires in ileal Crohn's disease. Background on the study: All patients had surgery for stricturing (61%) or penetrating (39%) disease. Each sample's TCRB immunosequencing used about 470 nanograms of biopsy DNA. Study findings and constraints: Active smokers at surgery had more clonal expansions than non-smokers. Endoscopic recurrence occurred in every patient whose clonality exceeded 26.8%.

The source of this sequence is an adult with Crohn's disease. Sequenced sample: ileal tissue. V and J are TRBV7-2 and TRBJ2-1; D remains unclear. DNA for the CDR3: TGTGCCAGCAGCTTGTTCTCAGGACCTGGCAATGAGCAGTTCTTC. Amino acid sequence: CASSLFSGPGNEQFF. The full variable domain, completed using reference TRBV7-2 and TRBJ2-1, is GAGVSQSPSNKVTEKGKDVELRCDPISGHTALYWYRQSLGQGLEFLIYFQGNSAPDKSGLPSDRFSAERTGGSVSTLTIQRTQQEDSAVYLCASSLFSGPGNEQFFGPGTRLTVL.